Listed below are T cell receptor beta chains from one sample, sequenced in a study of CD8+ T cells in alopecia areata. Measured with immunoSEQ multiplex PCR; TCRdb has only the in-frame clones, and not every one. The profile shows about 70,000 clones, about half of them singletons. Sequencing used CD8+ T cells sorted from blood, obtained at week 0. All receptors come from a human donor with alopecia areata. Each CDR3 is given with its conserved first and last residue. A D gene is named only where the DNA matches it firmly.

V gene	J gene	D gene	CDR3 protein
TRBV23-1	TRBJ1-2	-	CASSQRGAGHGYTF
TRBV29-1	TRBJ2-2	TRBD2	CSVDGGGAGTGELFF
TRBV27	TRBJ2-2	-	CASGRAGLPGGELFF
TRBV4-3	TRBJ2-1	TRBD2	CASSQDPYGRRIYNEQFF
TRBV4-2	TRBJ1-1	-	CASSHQAGKNTEAFF
TRBV29-1	TRBJ2-3	-	CSVDLSQDTDTQYF
TRBV29-1	TRBJ2-5	-	CSVVASEQETQYF
TRBV5-1	TRBJ2-7	TRBD2	CASSPEASGRYEQYF
TRBV5-4	TRBJ2-2	TRBD2	CASSLGPSGKNTGELFF
TRBV29-1	TRBJ2-1	TRBD1	CSSRTGINNEQFF
TRBV5-4	TRBJ1-1	-	CASGSDGRGWDTEAFF
TRBV28	TRBJ2-1	-	CASTPSGNNEQFF
TRBV7-2	TRBJ2-7	-	CASSLIQGTYEQYF
TRBV9	TRBJ2-5	-	CASSGEQETQYF
TRBV29-1	TRBJ2-3	-	CSATGLVADTQYF
TRBV2	TRBJ2-5	TRBD2	CASSEEVSGKLETQYF
TRBV29-1	TRBJ2-1	TRBD1	CSVEIRDSSYNEQFF
TRBV15	TRBJ2-3	-	CATSRARGRADTQYF
TRBV29-1	TRBJ2-1	TRBD1	CSVGQGLNNEQFF
TRBV7-3	TRBJ2-7	-	CALRGNYEQYF
TRBV29-1	TRBJ2-2	-	CSVRLSGELFF
TRBV7-9	TRBJ2-4	-	CASSSKGEGLAKNIQYF
TRBV29-1	TRBJ2-7	TRBD2	CSVEKAGGHEQYF
TRBV7-2	TRBJ2-5	TRBD2	CASSLGLAEEFYQETQYF
TRBV27	TRBJ2-2	TRBD2	CASTAREVTGELFF
TRBV10-3	TRBJ2-5	-	CASSYSSLRKQETQYF